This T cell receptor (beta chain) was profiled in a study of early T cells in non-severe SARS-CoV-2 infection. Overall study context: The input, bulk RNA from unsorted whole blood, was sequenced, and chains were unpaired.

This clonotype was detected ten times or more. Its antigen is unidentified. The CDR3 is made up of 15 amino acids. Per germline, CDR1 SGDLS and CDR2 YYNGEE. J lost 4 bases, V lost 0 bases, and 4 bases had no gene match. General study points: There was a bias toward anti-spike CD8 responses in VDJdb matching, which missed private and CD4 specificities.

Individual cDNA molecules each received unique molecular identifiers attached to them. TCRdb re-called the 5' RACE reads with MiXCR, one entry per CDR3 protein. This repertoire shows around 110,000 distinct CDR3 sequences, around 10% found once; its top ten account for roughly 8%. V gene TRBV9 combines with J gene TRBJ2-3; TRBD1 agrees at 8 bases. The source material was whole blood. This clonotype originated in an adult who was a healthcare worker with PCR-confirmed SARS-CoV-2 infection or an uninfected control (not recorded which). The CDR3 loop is CASSVAAGGADTQYF. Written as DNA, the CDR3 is TGTGCCAGCAGCGTAGCGGCAGGGGGCGCAGATACGCAGTATTTT.